This entry features one T cell receptor beta chain sequence. Original analysis: Estimation of nucleated cell counts relied on the amplification of reference gene primers. The assay was immunoSEQ multiplex PCR, and TCRdb's table has in-frame clones only and misses some. The V and J calls and clone size were taken over from that table, and D and trimming were inferred from the DNA. This table has some 200,000 clones, over 75% appearing once. The sample is drawn from a study of blood T cell repertoires in COVID-19. Germline-derived CDR1 and CDR2 are MNHEY and SMNVEV (reference sequence). CDR3 length: 15 residues. The V segment lost 0 bases and the J segment 6 bases; nucleotides outside the gene matches: 7.

The specimen sequenced was PBMCs or T cells enriched from blood (not recorded which). The clonotype originates from a woman between 18 and 30 years old who had recovered from COVID-19. J is TRBJ1-2 and V is TRBV27; TRBD1 matches 7 bases. The CDR3 coding sequence is TGTGCCAGCAGTTTATCCTCGACAGGGACCAATGGCTACACCTTC. Protein sequence: CASSLSSTGTNGYTF.